This T cell receptor (beta chain) derives from a study of cytomegalovirus exposure and HLA in healthy donors. Study-wide context: Most genotyped donors, around four fifths of about 360, had Caucasian-associated genetic ancestry.

As concerns this clone: Antigen unknown.

The CDR3 length is 14 residues. Deletions cut 6 bases from V and 0 bases from J, with 11 bases between. Germline V gene lookup returns CDR1 SGHTA and CDR2 FQGNSA. The PCR employed 60 Vbeta primers together with 13 Jbeta primers. Sequenced by immunoSEQ multiplex PCR; TCRdb stores in-frame clones only, minus some. The table records around 190,000 clones, roughly four fifths of them present only once. Study conclusions and caveats: Some V segments (TRBV6-2 and TRBV6-3 among them) were excluded as indistinguishable.

The specimen sequenced was PBMCs. The J gene is TRBJ2-5, the V gene TRBV7-2; tentatively, D is TRBD1 (7 bases). This clonotype was obtained from a woman aged 25 to 45 in good health and CMV-seropositive. The CDR3 loop reads CASSSGGYQETQYF. The CDR3 DNA is TGTGCCAGCAGTTCAGGGGGGTACCAAGAGACCCAGTACTTC.